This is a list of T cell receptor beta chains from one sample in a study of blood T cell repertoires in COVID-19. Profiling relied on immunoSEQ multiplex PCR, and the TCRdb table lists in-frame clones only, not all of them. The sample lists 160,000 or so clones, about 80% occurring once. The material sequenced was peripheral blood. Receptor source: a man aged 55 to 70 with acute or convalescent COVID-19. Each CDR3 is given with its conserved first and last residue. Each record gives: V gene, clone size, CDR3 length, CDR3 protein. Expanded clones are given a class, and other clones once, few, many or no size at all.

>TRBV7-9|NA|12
CASSLRAGELFF
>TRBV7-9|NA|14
CASNLGGGTDTQYF
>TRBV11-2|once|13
CASSPLLYNEQFF
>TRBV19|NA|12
CASSGGMAEAFF
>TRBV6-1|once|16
CASSVGSGQMNAEAFF
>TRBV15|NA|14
CATSRDREAGGYTF
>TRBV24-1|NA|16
CATSDLAATTNEKLFF
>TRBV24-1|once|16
CATSDVAGGPVEEQFF
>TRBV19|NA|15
CASSVRDRVNTEAFF
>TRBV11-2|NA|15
CASSLGDRWAETQYF
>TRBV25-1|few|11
CASSDSYTIYF
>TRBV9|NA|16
CASSVAAGQGGETQYF
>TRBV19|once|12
CASSIRGGEQYF
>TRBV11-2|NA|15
CASSLGTGKWETQYF
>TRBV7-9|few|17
CASSLARIAGTAREQFF
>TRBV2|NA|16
CASRSSQLSMNTEAFF
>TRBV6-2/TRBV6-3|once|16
CASSYKGTSGRLEQYF
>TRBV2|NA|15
CARSGTSLSLYGYTF
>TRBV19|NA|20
CASSVKLRTSGTFHTGELFF
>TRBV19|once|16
CASSRLGGSSYNEQFF